This T cell receptor beta chain was identified in a study of human T cells and chemical hapten exposure. TCRdb reanalysed the RACE reads using MiXCR and keeps one entry per CDR3 protein. The repertoire holds more than 150,000 distinct CDR3 sequences, 30% seen once, with less than 3.5% in the top ten. The sample's time point: pre-sensitization, week 0. Treatment given: therapeutic diphenylcyclopropenone sensitization with weekly scalp DPC. V was clipped by 4 bases and J by 5 bases; unmatched bases: 9. Per germline, CDR1 MNHEY and CDR2 SVGEGT. This CDR3 is 15 amino acids long. The clonotype was recovered from a woman aged 25 to 39 with alopecia areata. Some clones in this sample may be carry-over from other donors' samples. The specimen comprised whole blood, sampled in connection with sensitization to the hapten diphenylcyclopropenone (DPC). This chain joins TRBV6-2 or TRBV6-3 and TRBJ2-3; 7 bases line up with TRBD1. The CDR3 protein is CASSSPPTGEDTQYF. The CDR3 DNA is TGTGCCAGCAGTTCGCCTCCTACAGGGGAAGATACGCAGTATTTT.